This TCR beta chain comes out of a study of T cells in Graves' hyperthyroidism and ophthalmopathy (dated by TCRdb to between 2018 and 2021). For context, the study as a whole: Peripheral blood was collected at initial diagnosis, before any treatment. In addition, the study compared T-cell repertoires in thyroid tissue and in blood from 6 or 7 Graves' hyperthyroidism patients. TCR V-J signatures able to tell the groups apart were searched for in a discovery cohort of 90 to 100 patients, of whom more than 40 had Graves' ophthalmopathy and more than 55 had stable Graves' hyperthyroidism. Following sampling, methimazole starting at 30 mg daily was given to hyperthyroidism patients, and high-dose intravenous methylprednisolone was given to ophthalmopathy patients. Prospective prediction of ophthalmopathy was tested in an independent validation cohort consisting of about 20 hyperthyroidism patients and some 15 patients who later progressed to ophthalmopathy. The 75 to 100 discovery patients were randomly split 7:3 into training and test sets. The paper reports TCR Vbeta CDR3 sequencing of 135 peripheral blood samples: 40 to 45 ophthalmopathy, approximately 74 hyperthyroidism and around 17 progressor patients.

This clonotype appeared a few times. The specificity of this receptor is unknown. No base qualities exist here, and no much larger clone lies one base off it. Stable Graves' hyperthyroidism was defined as no progression to ophthalmopathy during 18 months of follow-up. Hyperthyroidism patients were newly diagnosed, with disease duration under 2 months, and aged 18 to 65 years. Exclusion was applied to patients with uncontrolled infections, other autoimmune diseases, pregnancy or lactation. Diagnoses were established on the basis of clinical symptoms, serum thyroxine and TRAb, thyroid ultrasound, and orbital computed tomography. PBMCs were isolated from 7.5 to 10 ml of fresh peripheral blood by Ficoll-Paque density gradient centrifugation. Total RNA was extracted using Trizol reagent, and RNA quality was assessed on an Agilent 2100 Bioanalyzer. Amplification of TCR beta CDR3 regions was carried out from RNA transcripts. A first-round RT-PCR of the TCR CDR3 used the HTBI primer set with the Qiagen OneStep RT-PCR kit. A second multiplex PCR round built the libraries, followed by size selection and purification. Sequencing of the libraries was done on an Illumina HiSeq2000 using paired-end 100 bp reads. On the authors' methods: Raw data were processed with SOAPnuke, discarding reads with adapters, uncalled bases, mean Phred below 15, or no exact constant-primer or identifier match. High-quality paired reads were merged with COPE v1.2.5, and unique nucleotide sequences were defined as clonotypes. MiTCR v1.1 was used to align clonotypes to the IMGT TRBV, TRBD and TRBJ reference segments. The analysis was restricted to V-J combinations with a frequency above 0.0001, which together covered approximately 99% of the repertoires. A TCS score was defined as the ratio of F50 (clonal expansion) to E x V (chaos), with BLOSUM62-based TCRdist applied between CDR3 peptides within each V-J. Welch's t-statistics and random forest reduced several hundred V-J features to some 14, which were used in a naive Bayes classifier (R e1071). TCRdb redid the processing of the public reads, applying fastp at Q25 and MiXCR, and retained in-frame beta chains. Each CDR3 protein gets just one entry, which takes the most common genes and DNA from the rows behind it. The authors' filters were not applied to this entry. Counted in this sample were 700,000 or so distinct CDR3 sequences; 16% of them appeared once. The ten largest make up roughly 8% of the sample.

The paper's findings and limits, for the study overall: In validation, the model predicted progression to ophthalmopathy with 60% to 71% sensitivity and roughly 75% specificity, a median of roughly seven months before onset. Sample size was not statistically predetermined, and investigators were not blinded to group allocation. Most expanded thyroid clonotypes (frequency above 0.001) were also detected in blood, suggesting blood repertoires may reflect thyroid immune responses. Ophthalmopathy was separated from stable hyperthyroidism by a 13 V-J signature model, with just over 85% sensitivity and around 81% specificity obtained in cross-validation and 80%/75% obtained in testing.

The sequence came from a young man with Graves' hyperthyroidism. The sequencing sample was made of blood.

The CDR3 has the sequence CASSISGTSGIQNEQFF. The sequenced DNA: TGTGCCAGTAGTATAAGCGGGACTAGCGGGATTCAAAATGAGCAGTTCTTC. This chain joins TRBV19 to TRBJ2-1, with TRBD2 identical over 13 junction bases. V ends up 2 bases short and J 7 bases short, with an unmatched junction base count of 8. Via the germline V gene (reference sequence), CDR1 is LNHDA and CDR2 SQIVND. The CDR3 numbers 17 residues from cysteine through phenylalanine. The DNA shown is the 51-base CDR3, in frame from base 1.